Reported below is one TCR beta chain. Its antigen is undetermined. CDR3 length equals 20 residues. V dropped 5 bases and J dropped 0 bases, with 27 bases sitting between them. The library labeled individual cDNA molecules by adding unique molecular identifiers to them. TCRdb reanalysed the RACE reads using MiXCR and keeps one entry per CDR3 protein. Of more than 85,000 distinct CDR3 sequences listed, 30% to 35% are singletons. The sample comes from a study of human T cells and chemical hapten exposure. Whole-study context: Diphenylcyclopropenone, dosed weekly to the scalp, was given to patients throughout the roughly 25-week study. Study-level points and caveats: Alopecia was present in the donors, so their immune response may differ from healthy people's.

As for time point: patch test 3, about 24 weeks after DPC sensitization. Treatment specified: therapeutic diphenylcyclopropenone sensitization with weekly scalp DPC. This sequence was found in a man aged 40-50 years with alopecia areata. Some clones in this sample may be carry-over from other donors' samples. The specimen comprised whole blood, sampled in connection with sensitization to the hapten diphenylcyclopropenone (DPC). The chain is built from TRBV12-3 or TRBV12-4 and TRBJ2-3, with a tentative D call TRBD2 (5 bases). The CDR3 DNA follows: TGTGCCAGCAGTGGGATAGGACCCAGCGGAGCCACCACTAGCACAGATACGCAGTATTTT. Translated, it gives CASSGIGPSGATTSTDTQYF.